The sequence of this TCR beta chain was determined in a study of T cell responses to AZD1222 COVID-19 vaccine. Notes on the study in general: There were mostly white British donors and more females than males, and clonal diversity was possibly underestimated. Among vaccine-associated CD4 TCRs, coverage spanned spike, with dominance at 160-218 and 743-854.

CDR1 and CDR2 from the germline V gene are SGHDN and FVKESK. Trimming stripped 6 bases from V and 5 bases from J, with 16 bases between. The CDR3 loop spans 14 amino acids. On this clone itself: Antigen unknown.

TCRdb keeps only in-frame clones here, not all; method: immunoSEQ multiplex PCR. The sample gives around 30,000 clones, 93% of which show up once; over 8% is in the top ten. The rearrangement joins TRBV14 to TRBJ1-1, with D maybe TRBD1 (5 bases). The origin of this receptor is an adult in good health. Sequencing was performed on peripheral blood, taken on day 0 of AZD1222 vaccination. The CDR3 is CASRPFWGPTEAFF. Here the CDR3 DNA reads TGTGCCAGCAGGCCGTTCTGGGGCCCGACTGAAGCTTTCTTT. Looking up the rest from reference TRBV14 and TRBJ1-1 gives the full variable domain: EAGVTQFPSHSVIEKGQTVTLRCDPISGHDNLYWYRRVMGKEIKFLLHFVKESKQDESGMPNNRFLAERTGGTYSTLKVQPAELEDSGVYFCASRPFWGPTEAFFGQGTRLTVV.